This TCR beta chain was obtained from a study of beta chain features in type 1 diabetes. Study-wide points: Across patients, naive, central memory and Treg TCRB repertoires exhibited apparently greater similarity than was observed across healthy donors. People with Type 1 diabetes carried modestly yet significantly shorter TCRB CDR3s in all four CD4+ subsets. Since sequencing was performed on cDNA, cells with high TCR expression could be over-represented.

On this clone itself: Antigen: not known. Other nucleotide sequences in the sample specify the same CDR3.

Reverse transcription of all isolated RNA meant that expressed TCRB transcripts were sequenced. Some clones are missing from TCRdb's copy, which holds only in-frame ones; the method was immunoSEQ multiplex PCR. The profile shows 310,000 or so clones, 6.5% to 10% of them singletons. Isolation of CD4+ naive, central memory, regulatory and stem cell-like memory cells was achieved by sorting via CD45RO/CCR7/CD25/CD127/CD95/CD27. In germline, CDR1 is SEHNR, CDR2 FQNEAQ (reference sequence). The CDR3 consists of 15 residues. V lost 4 bases to trimming and J lost 0 bases; unmatched junction nucleotides: 1. The specimen was central memory CD4+ T cells from blood. The V and J genes are TRBV7-9 and TRBJ2-3; the match to TRBD1 covers 10 bases. The sequence was obtained from a woman under 30 in good health. CDR3 sequence: CASSSDRGSTDTQYF. The DNA of the CDR3 is TGTGCCAGCAGCTCGGACAGGGGGAGCACAGATACGCAGTATTTT.